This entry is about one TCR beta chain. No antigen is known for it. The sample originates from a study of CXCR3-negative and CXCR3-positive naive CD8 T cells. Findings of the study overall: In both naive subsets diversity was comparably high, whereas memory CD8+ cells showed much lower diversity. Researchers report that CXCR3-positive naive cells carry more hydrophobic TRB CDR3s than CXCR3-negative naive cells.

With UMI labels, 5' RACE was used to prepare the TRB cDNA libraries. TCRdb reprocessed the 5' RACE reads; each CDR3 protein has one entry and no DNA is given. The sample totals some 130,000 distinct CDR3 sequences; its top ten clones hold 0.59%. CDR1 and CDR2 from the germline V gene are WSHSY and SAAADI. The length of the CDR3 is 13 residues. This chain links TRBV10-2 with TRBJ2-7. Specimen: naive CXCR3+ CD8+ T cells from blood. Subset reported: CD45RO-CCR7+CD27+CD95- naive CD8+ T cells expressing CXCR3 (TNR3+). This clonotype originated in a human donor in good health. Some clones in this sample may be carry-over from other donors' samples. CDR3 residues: CASSDSVSYEQYF.